Listed below are T cell receptor beta chains from one sample, sequenced in a study of T cells in Graves' hyperthyroidism and ophthalmopathy. MiXCR was run by TCRdb on the multiplex PCR reads, yielding one entry per CDR3 protein. This table has fewer than 450,000 distinct CDR3 sequences, approximately 18% appearing once. The sample taken for sequencing was blood. These receptor sequences come from a man between 18 and 29 years old with Graves' ophthalmopathy. Each CDR3 is given with its conserved first and last residue. The D gene is left open where the match is weak. Rows may omit the clone size; those that give it use once, few, many or a size class.

V gene: TRBV20-1
D gene: TRBD2
CDR3 length: 14
clone size: many
J gene: TRBJ2-3
CDR3 protein: CSASLAGSTDTQYF
CDR3 DNA: TGCAGTGCTAGCCTAGCGGGGAGCACAGATACGCAGTATTTT

V gene: TRBV27
D gene: TRBD2
CDR3 length: 17
clone size: NA
J gene: TRBJ2-5
CDR3 protein: CASSSSRGKRGQETQYF
CDR3 DNA: TGTGCCAGCAGTTCCTCCCGAGGGAAGCGGGGCCAAGAGACCCAGTACTTC

V gene: TRBV2
D gene: NA
CDR3 length: 10
clone size: many
J gene: TRBJ2-1
CDR3 protein: CASIATEQFF
CDR3 DNA: TGTGCCAGCATAGCGACTGAGCAGTTCTTC

V gene: TRBV11-2
D gene: NA
CDR3 length: 15
clone size: many
J gene: TRBJ2-1
CDR3 protein: CASPPWTDSYNEQFF
CDR3 DNA: TGTGCCAGCCCCCCTTGGACAGACTCCTACAATGAGCAGTTCTTC

V gene: TRBV24-1
D gene: NA
CDR3 length: 15
clone size: few
J gene: TRBJ2-1
CDR3 protein: CATSGTGRGYNEQFF
CDR3 DNA: TGTGCCACCAGTGGGACAGGGAGGGGCTACAATGAGCAGTTCTTC

V gene: TRBV6-1
D gene: NA
CDR3 length: 16
clone size: NA
J gene: TRBJ1-3
CDR3 protein: CASRDGGPISGNTIYF
CDR3 DNA: TGTGCCAGCAGAGACGGGGGTCCCATCTCTGGAAACACCATATATTTT

V gene: TRBV5-1
D gene: NA
CDR3 length: 14
clone size: few
J gene: TRBJ2-2
CDR3 protein: CASSLDPNTGELFF
CDR3 DNA: TGCGCCAGCAGCTTGGATCCGAACACCGGGGAGCTGTTTTTT

V gene: TRBV3-1
D gene: NA
CDR3 length: 14
clone size: NA
J gene: TRBJ1-5
CDR3 protein: CASSSATGNQPQHF
CDR3 DNA: TGTGCCAGCAGCTCTGCGACAGGCAATCAGCCCCAGCATTTT

V gene: TRBV18
D gene: TRBD2
CDR3 length: 16
clone size: NA
J gene: TRBJ2-7
CDR3 protein: CASSPPSGGASYEQYF
CDR3 DNA: TGTGCCAGCTCACCACCGTCGGGAGGGGCCTCCTACGAGCAGTACTTC

V gene: TRBV12-3/TRBV12-4
D gene: NA
CDR3 length: 12
clone size: NA
J gene: TRBJ1-2
CDR3 protein: CASSLALNGYTF
CDR3 DNA: TGTGCCAGCAGTTTAGCGCTTAATGGCTACACCTTC